Sequencing of this T cell receptor (beta chain) was carried out in a study of blood T cell repertoires in COVID-19. Libraries were prepared by immunoSEQ multiplex PCR; TCRdb keeps only in-frame clonotypes and omits some of them. The sample holds about 200,000 clones, 85% seen once. Germline V gene sequence: CDR1 SGHAT, CDR2 FQNNGV. V shed 5 bases and J shed 5 bases, with 16 bases lying between them. This CDR3 is built from 15 residues. The TCR comes from a woman of 80 years or more with acute or convalescent COVID-19. Input material: peripheral blood. The chain couples TRBV11-2 to TRBJ2-1; weak D call: TRBD2 (5 bases). For the CDR3, the DNA is TGTGCCAGCAGCCCCCCGGGGAATCCCCACAATGAGCAGTTCTTC. Translating it yields CASSPPGNPHNEQFF.